One sample yielded the 2 T cell receptor beta chains listed below, sequenced in a study of T cells in Graves' hyperthyroidism and ophthalmopathy. The source material, RNA transcripts, was used to amplify TCR beta CDR3 regions. Using the HTBI primer set, a first-round RT-PCR was run on the TCR CDR3. TCRdb re-analysed the multiplex PCR reads in MiXCR, keeping a single row per CDR3 protein. This sample has under 300,000 distinct CDR3 sequences, with about an eighth found just once. Material: blood. The receptors come from a woman in her 30s with Graves' hyperthyroidism that later progressed to Graves' ophthalmopathy.

V gene TRBV19 combines with J gene TRBJ1-1, with D uncertain. Germline V CDR1 and CDR2: LNHDA, SQIVND (reference sequence). V was clipped by 6 bases and J by 11 bases, with 19 bases between them. This CDR3 has 13 residues. The CDR3 reads CASSYHNRPEAFF. As DNA, the CDR3 is TGTGCCAGTAGCTATCACAACCGACCAGAGGCTTTCTTT.

This clonotype showed up many times. The rearrangement links TRBV2 to TRBJ1-6; TRBD1 matches at 10 bases. The CDR3 contains 14 residues. V lost 6 bases to trimming and J lost 8 bases; unmatched junction nucleotides: 4. The germline gives CDR1 SNHLY, CDR2 FYNNEI. CDR3 in DNA: TGTGCCAGCAGCGGGACAGGGGTGGATTCACCCCTCCACTTT. Encoded protein: CASSGTGVDSPLHF.